The 24 T cell receptor beta chains below were found in one sample sequenced in a study of CD8 T cells in ankylosing spondylitis. TCRdb independently ran MiXCR on the 5' RACE reads; one entry per CDR3 protein. The table includes 35,000 to 50,000 distinct CDR3 sequences, around 10% detected once. Material: blood, either unsorted or a sorted T cell fraction (not recorded which). The origin of the receptors is a male donor with ankylosing spondylitis or in good health (not recorded which).

This clonotype has a count of ten or more. J is TRBJ1-5 and V is TRBV12-3 or TRBV12-4; D gene uncertain. This CDR3 contains 12 residues. Trimming pared 6 bases from V and 7 bases from J, leaving 10 bases between. CDR3 nucleotide sequence: TGTGCCAGCAGCCCCTCCCGACAGCCCCAGCATTTT. It yields the protein CASSPSRQPQHF.

The sample holds a few counts of this clonotype. The chain links TRBV12-3 or TRBV12-4 to TRBJ1-6; D is unclear. The CDR3 runs 15 residues. Trimming left V 1 base short and J 5 bases short, with 9 bases between. The CDR3 loop is CASSLEAQDNSPLHF. DNA of the CDR3: TGTGCCAGCAGTTTAGAAGCGCAAGATAATTCACCCCTCCACTTT.

In this sample, this clonotype turned up a few times. This chain joins TRBV11-2 and TRBJ1-4, with 8 bases aligning to TRBD1. The V gene end was trimmed by 3 bases and the J gene end by 1 base; junction bases not matched to a gene: 4. The CDR3 is 16 amino acids. Germline-derived CDR1 and CDR2 are SGHAT and FQNNGV. CDR3 in amino acids: CASSFPTGGTNEKLFF. The CDR3 nucleotides read TGTGCCAGCAGCTTCCCCACAGGGGGAACTAATGAAAAACTGTTTTTT.

In its sample, this clonotype was seen many times. J is TRBJ1-1 and V is TRBV11-3; weak D call: TRBD1 (5 bases). The length of the CDR3 is 13 residues. Germline V gene sequence: CDR1 SGHNT, CDR2 YENEEA. The ends were cut back, 3 bases at V and 2 bases at J, with 7 bases in the middle. Here the CDR3 reads CASSLTENTEAFF. The CDR3 DNA reads TGTGCCAGCAGCTTGACAGAAAACACTGAAGCTTTCTTT.

V is TRBV5-5 and J is TRBJ1-6; 7 nucleotides agree with TRBD1. The CDR3 totals 16 residues. The V gene end was trimmed by 4 bases and the J gene end by 3 bases; junction bases not matched to a gene: 7. The germline V gene encodes CDR1 SGHKS and CDR2 YYEKEE (reference sequence). The CDR3 here is CASSPAPGGYNSPLHF. In DNA form, the CDR3 reads TGTGCCAGCAGCCCAGCCCCAGGGGGCTATAATTCACCCCTCCACTTT. The complete variable domain, with remaining parts taken from reference TRBV5-5 and TRBJ1-6, reads DAGVTQSPTHLIKTRGQQVTLRCSPISGHKSVSWYQQVLGQGPQFIFQYYEKEERGRGNFPDRFSARQFPNYSSELNVNALLLGDSALYLCASSPAPGGYNSPLHFGNGTRLTVT.

This clonotype was found many times. This chain links TRBV4-2 with TRBJ2-7; 9 bases are a match to TRBD1. After removal of 4 bases from V and 4 bases from J, the junction contained 8 bases not matched to a gene. The CDR3 covers 15 residues. Germline assignment: CDR1 LGHNA and CDR2 YNFKEQ. The CDR3, as DNA: TGTGCCAGCAGCCTCCATGACAGGGGGTCGTACGAGCAGTACTTC. Residues: CASSLHDRGSYEQYF.

This clonotype showed up just once. J is TRBJ1-4 and V is TRBV2, with unresolved D. Germline CDR1 SNHLY, CDR2 FYNNEI. The CDR3 extends over 18 amino acids. The V and J ends lost 2 bases and 0 bases respectively, with 16 bases between them. The CDR3 nucleotides are TGTGCCAGCAGTGAATCGCCGGGGTACAGACCAACTAATGAAAAACTGTTTTTT. Encoded protein: CASSESPGYRPTNEKLFF.

This clonotype came up many times. V usage is TRBV7-2 and J usage is TRBJ2-3; possibly TRBD2 for D (6 bases). Between the trimmed V and J ends, which lost 3 bases and 2 bases, there was a span of 9 bases. This CDR3 has 14 amino acids. Germline loops: CDR1 SGHTA, CDR2 FQGNSA. CDR3 amino acids: CASSLTRSTDTQYF. Written as DNA, the CDR3 is TGTGCCAGCAGCTTGACTAGATCCACAGATACGCAGTATTTT.

This clonotype appeared many times. The chain combines TRBV5-1 with TRBJ1-4; no firm D call. V was shortened by 4 bases and J by 7 bases, with 23 bases between the two germline ends. The CDR3 is 17 amino acids. CDR1 and CDR2 from the germline V gene are SGHRS and YFSETQ. This CDR3 reads CASSPGRTLFGSEKLFF. As DNA, the CDR3 is TGCGCCAGCAGCCCCGGCCGGACTTTATTTGGGAGTGAAAAACTGTTTTTT.

Worth noting for this clonotype: A much larger clone sits a single nucleotide away, making a read error possible. The chain employs TRBV7-9 and TRBJ1-2, with D hard to call. Germline V lookup: CDR1 SEHNR, CDR2 FQNEAQ (reference sequence). The CDR3 runs 14 residues. The CDR3 nucleotides are TGTGCCAGCAGCTCGGGGAGATACTACTATGTCTACACCTTC. This codes for CASSSGRYYYVYTF.

This clonotype was observed many times. The rearrangement joins TRBV5-1 to TRBJ2-7, with TRBD1 identical over 8 bases. The CDR3 runs 14 residues. Trimming took 4 bases from V and 4 from J; bases not matched to a gene: 7. Germline CDR1 SGHRS, CDR2 YFSETQ. CDR3 DNA: TGCGCCAGCAGCGTCGGGACAGGCTTGTACGAGCAGTACTTC. Encoded protein: CASSVGTGLYEQYF.

This clonotype was counted between two and nine times. The chain couples TRBV7-9 to TRBJ2-7, with TRBD2 matching over 8 bases. CDR3 length: 15 residues. V trimming: 5 bases; J trimming: 1 base; junction bases outside the gene matches: 7. From germline, CDR1 is SEHNR and CDR2 FQNEAQ (reference sequence). As DNA, the CDR3 is TGTGCCAGCAGCCCGATGGTAGCGGGGTCCTACGAGCAGTACTTC. It codes for CASSPMVAGSYEQYF.

This clonotype was counted ten times or more. This rearrangement joins TRBV2 to TRBJ2-5, with 7 bases matching TRBD2. J was trimmed by 4 bases and V by 7 bases; bases with no gene match: 12. The CDR3 consists of 15 residues. Looked up from germline, CDR1 is SNHLY and CDR2 is FYNNEI. CDR3 sequence reads: CASIGLGERGETQYF. The DNA for the CDR3 is TGTGCCAGCATCGGACTAGGCGAAAGGGGAGAGACCCAGTACTTC.

Note on this clonotype: A much bigger clone sits one base away, suggesting this may be a read error. The rearrangement joins TRBV5-1 to TRBJ2-1; the D gene is possibly TRBD1 (8 bases). The germline CDR1 and CDR2 sequences are SGHRS and YFSETQ. This CDR3 has 15 amino acids. CDR3 loop: CVSSKGQGLYNEQFF. The CDR3 DNA reads TGCGTCAGCAGCAAAGGACAGGGACTATACAATGAGCAGTTCTTC.

The sample holds many counts of this clonotype. The chain employs TRBV9 and TRBJ2-3; tentatively, D is TRBD2 (6 bases). The CDR3 covers 15 residues. V was cut by 0 bases and J by 3 bases, with 11 bases left in between. Germline values: CDR1 SGDLS, CDR2 YYNGEE. This CDR3 reads CASSVVAGSTDTQYF. CDR3 coding DNA: TGTGCCAGCAGCGTAGTTGCGGGGTCGACAGATACGCAGTATTTT.

The sample holds a few counts of this clonotype. The chain employs TRBV29-1 and TRBJ2-6, with D hard to call. The CDR3 sequence is 13 residues long. Germline V gives CDR1 SQVTM, CDR2 ANQGSEA. Trimming pared 3 bases from V and 0 bases from J, leaving 3 bases between. CDR3 in DNA: TGCAGCGTTGACAGCTCTGGGGCCAACGTCCTGACTTTC. This translates into CSVDSSGANVLTF.

Ten or more counts support this clonotype. V and J are TRBV2 and TRBJ1-1, with D possibly matching TRBD1 (5 bases). Germline V CDR1 and CDR2: SNHLY, FYNNEI. This CDR3 is 12 amino acids long. V was cut by 7 bases and J by 4 bases, with 10 bases left in between. The CDR3, as DNA: TGTGCCAGCAACATGAGGGGCACTGAAGCTTTCTTT. Translated: CASNMRGTEAFF. Using reference TRBV2 and TRBJ1-1 for the parts outside the CDR3, the full variable domain is EPEVTQTPSHQVTQMGQEVILRCVPISNHLYFYWYRQILGQKVEFLVSFYNNEISEKSEIFDDQFSVERPDGSNFTLKIRSTKLEDSAMYFCASNMRGTEAFFGQGTRLTVV.

This clonotype was picked up many times. V is TRBV5-8 and J is TRBJ1-1, with D tentatively TRBD1 (5 bases). There are 12 residues in the CDR3. The germline V and J ends were trimmed by 3 bases and 11 bases, with 14 bases remaining between them. Germline V lookup: CDR1 SGHTS, CDR2 YDEGEE. The CDR3 region has the DNA TGTGCCAGCAGCTCCGGGCAGGGAAAGGCTTTCTTT. Translating it yields CASSSGQGKAFF.

The chain is built from TRBV11-1 and TRBJ2-1; unclear D gene. Germline CDR1 is SGHAT and CDR2 is FQDESV (reference sequence). This CDR3 is built from 17 residues. Trimming cost V 3 bases and J 0 bases, with 15 bases left between them. CDR3 DNA sequence: TGTGCCAGCAGCTTTGTCGCTCATTTGAGCTCCTACAATGAGCAGTTCTTC. Its protein is CASSFVAHLSSYNEQFF.

This clonotype was observed a few times. This chain links TRBV20-1 with TRBJ1-2; tentatively, D is TRBD1 (6 bases). The germline gives CDR1 DFQATT, CDR2 SNEGSKA (reference sequence). V lost 5 bases, J lost 2 bases, and 21 bases lay in between. The CDR3 sequence is 16 residues long. The CDR3 DNA reads TGCAGTGCTCCGCTTCACCCGGAACAGGGAAACTATGGCTACACCTTC. The encoded protein is CSAPLHPEQGNYGYTF.

This clonotype occurred many times. The V call is TRBV5-1, the J call TRBJ2-5; D is uncertain. Germline V gene lookup returns CDR1 SGHRS and CDR2 YFSETQ. The CDR3 runs to 14 residues. V lost 2 bases, J lost 2 bases, and 10 bases lay in between. For the CDR3, the DNA is TGCGCCAGCAGCTTACCGGAGCCTCAAGAGACCCAGTACTTC. Amino acid sequence: CASSLPEPQETQYF.

This clonotype was seen ten or more times. This sequence joins TRBV12-3 or TRBV12-4 and TRBJ2-7, with 8 bases identical to TRBD1. V trimming: 3 bases; J trimming: 7 bases; junction bases outside the gene matches: 8. The CDR3 is 14 amino acids. CDR3 in amino acids: CASSFGQGGSEQYF. Written as DNA, the CDR3 is TGTGCCAGCAGTTTCGGACAGGGAGGTAGTGAGCAGTACTTC.

This clonotype came up many times. This chain uses TRBV12-3 or TRBV12-4 with TRBJ1-1; 8 positions agree with TRBD1. This CDR3 has 13 residues. Trimming removed 7 bases from V and 6 bases from J; junction bases left unmatched: 7. The CDR3 sequence: CASKDRVFSEAFF. The CDR3 DNA follows: TGTGCCAGCAAGGACAGGGTGTTTTCTGAAGCTTTCTTT.

This clonotype was detected a few times. Being one base from a much bigger clone, this may be a read error. The rearrangement links TRBV2 to TRBJ2-5, with D unresolved. Trimming removed 1 base at V and 6 bases at J, with 0 bases between. From germline, CDR1 is SNHLY and CDR2 FYNNEI. CDR3 length: 10 residues. The CDR3 is CASSEETQYF. CDR3 DNA: TGTGCCAGCAGTGAAGAGACCCAGTACTTC.